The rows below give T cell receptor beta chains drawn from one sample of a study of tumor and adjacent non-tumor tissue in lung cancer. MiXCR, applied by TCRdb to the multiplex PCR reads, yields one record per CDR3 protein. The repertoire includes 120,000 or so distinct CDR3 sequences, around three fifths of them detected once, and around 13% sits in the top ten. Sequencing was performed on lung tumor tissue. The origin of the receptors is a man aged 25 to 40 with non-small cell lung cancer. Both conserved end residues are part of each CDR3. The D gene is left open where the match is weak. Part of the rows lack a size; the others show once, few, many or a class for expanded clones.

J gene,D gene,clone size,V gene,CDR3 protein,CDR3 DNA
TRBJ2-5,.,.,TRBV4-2,CASSQDSGATQHF,TGTGCCAGCAGCCAAGATAGTGGAGCGACCCAACACTTC
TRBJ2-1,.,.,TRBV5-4,CAISYLDSGSYNEQFF,TGTGCCATCAGCTACTTGGACAGCGGCTCCTACAATGAGCAGTTCTTC
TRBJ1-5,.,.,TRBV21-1,CASPVASGTRGESNQPQHF,.
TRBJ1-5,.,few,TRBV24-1,CATSDSLGGINQPQHF,TGTGCCACCAGTGATTCCCTGGGGGGGATCAATCAGCCCCAGCATTTT
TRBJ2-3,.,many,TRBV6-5,CASSGSRRANTQYF,TGTGCCAGCAGTGGGAGCCGCAGAGCGAATACGCAGTATTTT
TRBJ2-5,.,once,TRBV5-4,CASSAMGTRVGETQYF,TGTGCCAGCAGCGCGATGGGGACAAGGGTTGGGGAGACTCAGTACTTC
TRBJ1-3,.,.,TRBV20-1,CSARPTAGGAVNTIYF,TGTAGTGCTAGACCTACTGCCGGGGGGGCTGTAAACACCATATATTTT
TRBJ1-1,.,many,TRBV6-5,CASTPPPGRNTEAFF,TGTGCCAGCACTCCGCCCCCGGGACGGAACACTGAAGCTTTCTTT
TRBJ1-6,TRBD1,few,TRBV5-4,CASSSTGENSPLHF,TGTGCCAGCAGCTCGACAGGGGAGAATTCACCCCTCCACTTT
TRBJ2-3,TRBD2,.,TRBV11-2,CASIPPGGTDTQYF,TGTGCCAGCATCCCCCCGGGAGGAACAGATACACAGTATTTT
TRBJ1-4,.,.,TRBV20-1,CRAARQGGYEKLFF,TGCAGAGCTGCCCGACAAGGGGGATATGAAAAACTGTTTTTT
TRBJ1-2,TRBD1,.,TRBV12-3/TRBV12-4,CASSPTGTGGGGYAF,TGTGCCAGCAGCCCGACCGGGACAGGGGGTGGAGGCTACGCCTTC
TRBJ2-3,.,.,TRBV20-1,CSTAESSTDTRYF,TGCAGTACTGCCGAGTCTAGCACAGATACGCGGTATTTT
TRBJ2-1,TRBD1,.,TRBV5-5,CASRGGRGVLDEQFF,TGTGCCAGCAGAGGGGGCAGGGGCGTTCTCGATGAGCAGTTCTTC
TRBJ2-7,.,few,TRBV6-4,CASSDGAEQYF,TGTGCCAGCAGTGATGGGGCCGAGCAGTACTTC
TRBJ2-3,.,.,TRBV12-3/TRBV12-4,CVSVRDTTDTQYF,TGTGTCAGCGTTCGGGACACCACAGATACGCAGTATTTT
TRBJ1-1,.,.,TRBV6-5,CAGSSRRNTEAFF,TGTGCCGGCAGCTCCCGCAGGAACACCGAAGCTTTCTTT
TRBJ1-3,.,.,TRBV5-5,CASGGLSGNTIYF,TGTGCCAGCGGCGGCCTTTCTGGAAACACCATATATTTT
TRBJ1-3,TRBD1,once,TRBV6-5,CASSQPPGQGLSGNTIYF,TGTGCCAGCAGTCAGCCGCCGGGACAGGGCCTCTCTGGAAACACCATATATTTT
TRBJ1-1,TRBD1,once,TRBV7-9,CAGTPRDREGTEAFF,TGTGCCGGCACCCCCCGCGACAGGGAAGGCACTGAAGCTTTCTTT
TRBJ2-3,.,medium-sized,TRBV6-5,CASSLTSTSSDTQYF,TGTGCCAGCAGTTTAACTTCAACTAGTTCAGATACGCAGTATTTT
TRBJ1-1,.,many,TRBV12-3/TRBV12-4,CASREQGALTEAFF,TGTGCCAGCAGGGAACAGGGTGCCCTCACTGAAGCTTTCTTT
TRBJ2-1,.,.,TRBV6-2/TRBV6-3,CASSYPISDNEQFF,TGTGCCAGCAGTTACCCCATTTCTGACAATGAGCAGTTCTTC
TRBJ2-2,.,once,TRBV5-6,CTSNLIYRVGTGELFF,TGTACCAGCAACCTAATTTACAGGGTCGGAACCGGGGAGCTGTTTTTT
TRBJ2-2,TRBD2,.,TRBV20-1,CSATILAREETGELFF,TGCAGTGCAACGATACTAGCGAGAGAGGAAACCGGGGAACTGTTTTTT
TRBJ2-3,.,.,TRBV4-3,CASSQEFAGRSMDTDTQYF,TGCGCCAGCAGCCAAGAATTTGCAGGGAGATCTATGGACACAGATACGCAATATTTT
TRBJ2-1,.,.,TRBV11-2,CASGLYASAPYNEQFF,TGTGCCAGCGGCTTATATGCTAGCGCGCCTTACAATGAGCAGTTCTTC
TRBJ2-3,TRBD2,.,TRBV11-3,CASSPPDRGGTGTQYF,TGTGCCAGCAGCCCCCCAGATCGGGGGGGCACAGGTACGCAGTATTTT
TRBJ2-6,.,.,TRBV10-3,CAIGERDGHYSGANVLTF,TGTGCCATCGGTGAGAGGGACGGACATTACTCTGGGGCCAACGTCCTGACTTTC
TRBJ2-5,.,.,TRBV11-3,CASSSGQYRETQYF,TGTGCCAGCAGCTCAGGACAGTACCGAGAGACCCAGTATTTC
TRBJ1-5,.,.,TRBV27,CASSLGGSNRPQHF,TGTGCCAGCAGTTTGGGGGGTAGCAATCGGCCCCAGCATTTT
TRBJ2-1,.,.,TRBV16,CASSQSNNEQFF,TGTGCCAGCAGCCAATCTAACAATGAGCAGTTCTTC
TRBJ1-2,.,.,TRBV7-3,CASSWTENYGYTF,TGTGCCAGCAGCTGGACGGAAAACTATGGCTACACCTTC